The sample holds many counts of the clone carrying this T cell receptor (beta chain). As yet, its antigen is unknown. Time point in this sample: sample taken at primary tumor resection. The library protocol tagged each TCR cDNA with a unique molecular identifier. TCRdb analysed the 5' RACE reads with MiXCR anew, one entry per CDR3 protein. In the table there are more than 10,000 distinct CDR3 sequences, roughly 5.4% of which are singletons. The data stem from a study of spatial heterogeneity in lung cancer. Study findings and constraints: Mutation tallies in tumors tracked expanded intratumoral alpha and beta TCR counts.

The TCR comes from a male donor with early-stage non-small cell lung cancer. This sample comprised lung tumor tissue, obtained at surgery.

The CDR3 DNA sequence: TGTGCCAGCTCACCGGGACAGCAAGAGACCCAGTACTTC. Translation: CASSPGQQETQYF. The chain links TRBV18 to TRBJ2-5, with 7 bases fitting TRBD1. Trimming at V came to 3 bases and at J to 2 bases, leaving 0 bases not matched to a gene. Germline loops: CDR1 KGHSH, CDR2 LQKENI. CDR3 size: 13 residues.